This TCR beta chain was identified in a study of OX40 agonist ivuxolimab in advanced cancers. Overall study: Given to patients was ivuxolimab, an agonistic anti-OX40 (CD134) antibody.

Using immunoSEQ multiplex PCR, the repertoire was profiled, and TCRdb retains in-frame clones only, with some absent. The table has about 45,000 clones, roughly 88% seen once. Germline values: CDR1 LNHDA, CDR2 SQIVND (reference sequence). The length of the CDR3 is 14 residues. V was pared by 5 bases and J by 7 bases, with 7 bases of the junction left unmatched. This chain joins TRBV19 and TRBJ2-2, with 7 bases that match TRBD1. Sample: CD4+ or CD8+ T cells sorted from blood, taken in a trial of the OX40 agonist ivuxolimab. This TCR was recovered from an adult with an advanced solid tumor such as melanoma, head and neck, liver or kidney cancer. CDR3 protein: CASSFRQGGGELFF. CDR3 nucleotides: TGTGCCAGTAGTTTCCGACAGGGCGGCGGGGAGCTGTTTTTT.